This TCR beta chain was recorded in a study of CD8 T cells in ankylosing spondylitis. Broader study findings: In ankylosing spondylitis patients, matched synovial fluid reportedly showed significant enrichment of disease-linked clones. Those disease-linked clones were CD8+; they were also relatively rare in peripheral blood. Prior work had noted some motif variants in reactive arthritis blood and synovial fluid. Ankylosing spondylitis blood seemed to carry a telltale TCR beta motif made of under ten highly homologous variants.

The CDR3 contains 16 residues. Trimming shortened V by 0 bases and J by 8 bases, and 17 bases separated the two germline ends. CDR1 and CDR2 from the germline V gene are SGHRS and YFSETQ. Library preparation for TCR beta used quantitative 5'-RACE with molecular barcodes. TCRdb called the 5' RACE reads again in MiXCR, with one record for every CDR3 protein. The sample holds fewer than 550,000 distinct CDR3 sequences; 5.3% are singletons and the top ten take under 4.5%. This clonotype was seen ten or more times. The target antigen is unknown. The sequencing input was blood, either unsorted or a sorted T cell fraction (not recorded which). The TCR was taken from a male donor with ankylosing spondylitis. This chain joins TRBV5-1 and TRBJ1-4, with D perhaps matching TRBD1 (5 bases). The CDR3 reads CASSLGDRPTREKLFF. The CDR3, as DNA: TGCGCCAGCAGCTTGGGGGACCGACCGACCCGAGAAAAACTGTTTTTT.